This TCR beta chain was sequenced during a study of memory CD4+ T cells and cytomegalovirus serostatus. Background on the study: Healthy Belgian adult donors included roughly nine CMV-positive and approximately 25 CMV-negative people. Findings and limits, study-wide: Each of 67 CMV-associated TCRbeta sequences occurred in one to five individuals.

This clone was picked up one time. Its antigen is not known. The sort gate was single viable CD3+CD4+CD8-CD45RO+ cells for memory CD4+ T cells. Serostatus was set by detecting CMV pp150, pp28, p38, p52 IgG. V was shortened by 2 bases and J by 5 bases, with 9 bases between the two germline ends. This CDR3 region has 13 residues. Germline lookup yields CDR1 SGHAT and CDR2 FQNNGV. As originally analysed: After removing out-of-frame reads, 2,204,828 distinct TCRbeta sequences remained. Sequencing used immunoSEQ multiplex PCR; TCRdb keeps in-frame clones, though not all of them. Clone size and V and J calls were adopted from that table, with D and trimming inferred from the DNA. The sample carries 60,000 to 75,000 clones, roughly 80% recorded once.

J is TRBJ2-5 and V is TRBV11-2; D gene ambiguous. Material for sequencing was memory CD4+ T cells from blood. This TCR came from an adult in good health and CMV-seronegative. Some clones in this sample may be carry-over from other donors' samples. CDR3 in DNA: TGTGCCAGCAGCTTAATGGGTAGGGAGACCCAGTACTTC. This codes for CASSLMGRETQYF.